This is a list of T cell receptor beta chains from one sample in a study of cytomegalovirus exposure and HLA in healthy donors. Method: immunoSEQ multiplex PCR; TCRdb's copy keeps in-frame clones and lacks some. In the table there are 100,000 to 150,000 clones, less than 85% of which are singletons. Source material: PBMCs. The origin of the receptors is a man in his forties in good health and CMV-seronegative. Each CDR3 is given with its conserved first and last residue. Fields, in order: V gene, CDR3 protein.

TRBV7-9 | CASPSVGRGTGELFF
TRBV6-5 | CASRSGTGEFF
TRBV9 | CASSVVTSGGAYNEQFF
TRBV19 | CASKEGRYSPLHF
TRBV12-5 | CASGFGTRTDTQYF
TRBV19 | CASSRDSGNTIYF
TRBV5-1 | CASSLFGSATGANVLTF
TRBV15 | CATSRDIGGNQPQHF
TRBV5-1 | CASSTGQVQGEKLFF
TRBV6-1 | CASSARQGDNSPLHF
TRBV7-7 | CASSLAGGAGGLFF
TRBV5-1 | CASSFSDRTGGYTF
TRBV5-8 | CASRAGQLRSYEQYF
TRBV19 | CASSMMWTSGYEQYF
TRBV20-1 | CSATQVYEQYF
TRBV18 | CASYRDRAFSTDTQYF
TRBV7-3 | CASSFDRTYNEQFF
TRBV2 | CASRQGDSGNTIYF
TRBV6-4 | CASSQEGDHEQYF
TRBV2 | CASSDPDRGELFF
TRBV5-1 | CASSLGDIYNEQFF
TRBV5-1 | CASSSGLNTGELFF
TRBV10-1 | CASSESAGPTDTQYF
TRBV9 | CASSVDAVRGTGELFF
TRBV4-1 | CASSQVPGGTGELFF
TRBV29-1 | CSALTGSGVGNQPQHF
TRBV4-2 | CASSQDLAPYEQYF
TRBV15 | CATSRGGRLFHEQYF
TRBV29-1 | CSVSRRAHITEAFF
TRBV6-5 | CASSPGGSDGYTF
TRBV5-4 | CASSSLWTGSTYGYTF
TRBV5-1 | CASSFGQYEQYF
TRBV5-1 | CASSLGLETSETQYF
TRBV4-2 | CASSQGPGQGGNIQYF
TRBV16 | CASSQLGGEQYF
TRBV28 | CASGPEGGNTEAFF
TRBV25-1 | CASSGFGGARDNEQFF
TRBV6-1 | CASQVVTNTGELFF
TRBV2 | CASNPEQMNTEAFF
TRBV6-1 | CASSQRREGNTIYF
TRBV5-4 | CASGMDGGSVKQYF
TRBV5-1 | CASSEGVSPTTDTQYF
TRBV6-5 | CASSDRGGIYGYTF
TRBV28 | CASSFGTGGKNGYTF
TRBV5-1 | CAGSEGAGTGELFF
TRBV5-5 | CASSSGTGSYQPQHF
TRBV28 | CASSFGGTNEKLFF
TRBV25-1 | CASSPRTGAYEQYF
TRBV25-1 | CASSAAGGGYTF
TRBV28 | CASSSTGPWDNEQFF
TRBV6-5 | CASRRDRGLTYEQYF
TRBV18 | CASSPGLVIGELFF
TRBV29-1 | CSVVQRTPLTNYGYTF
TRBV27 | CASSRTWGGGDTQYF
TRBV5-1 | CASSTGTSGGSTDTQYF
TRBV6-6 | CASSYTGQGSKYEQYF
TRBV6-1 | CASSEALGRETQYF
TRBV7-2 | CASSLFQDNQPQHF
TRBV5-5 | CASSLAAGQAHQPQHF